Described below is a single T cell receptor (beta chain) sequence and its context. Trimming removed 2 bases at V and 8 bases at J, with 10 bases between. CDR3 size: 12 residues. The germline gives CDR1 MNHEY, CDR2 SMNVEV (reference sequence). Among ophthalmopathy patients, the Clinical Activity Score reached at least 3, the NOSPECS grade reached at least 4, and duration remained under 3 months. The PBMCs were taken from about 10 ml of fresh peripheral blood. These data originate in a study of T cells in Graves' hyperthyroidism and ophthalmopathy. The wider study: The blood sample was taken at first diagnosis, before treatment began.

Amplification of TCR beta CDR3 regions used RNA as the template. Researchers ran a first-round RT-PCR on the TCR CDR3 using the HTBI primer set. TCRdb used MiXCR to reprocess the multiplex PCR reads, holding one entry per CDR3 protein. Here the sample spans 300,000 to 450,000 distinct CDR3 sequences, about 14% being singletons. This chain joins TRBV27 and TRBJ2-7; possible D gene TRBD2, 5 bases. This receptor was taken from a woman aged 25-40 years with Graves' ophthalmopathy. Input material: blood. CDR3 nucleotides: TGTGCCAGCAGTTTAGAAGGAGGCAAGCAGTACTTC. Amino acids: CASSLEGGKQYF.